This TCR beta chain is from a study of blood T cell repertoires in COVID-19. Study-level background: Acute and convalescent COVID-19 samples came from the United States, Italy and Spain.

The CDR3 covers 15 residues. V was pared by 1 base and J by 5 bases, with 10 bases between. Germline V gives CDR1 SGHDT, CDR2 YYEEEE. Data came from immunoSEQ multiplex PCR; TCRdb stores just in-frame clones and leaves some out. Here the sample spans 200,000 to 300,000 clones, over 75% being singletons. This chain uses TRBV5-6 with TRBJ1-6, with unresolved D. The sequenced material came from peripheral blood. This TCR derives from a human donor in a cohort sampled during active COVID-19. CDR3 sequence reads: CASSLWRPDNSPLHF. DNA for the CDR3: TGTGCCAGCAGCTTGTGGCGGCCAGATAATTCACCCCTCCACTTT.